This T cell receptor (beta chain) came from a study of T cell changes during pregnancy in multiple sclerosis. Germline CDR1 is KGHSH and CDR2 is LQKENI. Trimming took off 0 bases at V and 6 bases at J, with 12 bases between the two ends. The CDR3 covers 14 residues. Produced via immunoSEQ multiplex PCR; TCRdb's table is partial and in-frame only. The sample holds around 50,000 clones, around 90% seen once. The origin of this receptor is a female donor with multiple sclerosis, enrolled in a pregnancy study. This chain links TRBV18 with TRBJ2-7; D perhaps matches TRBD2 (5 bases). The sample here was CD4+ T cells from peripheral blood mononuclear cells, taken in the third trimester of pregnancy. The CDR3 DNA follows: TGTGCCAGCTCACCACCTCCCGGACTTGGCGAGCAGTACTTC. The encoded protein is CASSPPPGLGEQYF. The whole variable domain, filled in from reference TRBV18 and TRBJ2-7, reads NAGVMQNPRHLVRRRGQEARLRCSPMKGHSHVYWYRQLPEEGLKFMVYLQKENIIDESGMPKERFSAEFPKEGPSILRIQQVVRGDSAAYFCASSPPPGLGEQYFGPGTRLTVT.